The 18 T cell receptor beta chains in this list originate from one sample, sequenced in a study of cytomegalovirus exposure and HLA in healthy donors. 60 Vbeta and 13 Jbeta primers were used in PCR. The data were produced by immunoSEQ multiplex PCR, yet TCRdb's version contains in-frame clones alone and is incomplete. The data contain about 90,000 clones, roughly four fifths of them singletons. Specimen: PBMCs. These receptors were obtained from a woman aged 60-75 years in good health and CMV-seropositive.

Only a few counts were recorded for this clone. The CDR3 protein is CASSPWTSGRSNEQFF. The CDR3 DNA reads TGTGCCAGCAGCCCTTGGACTAGCGGGAGGTCAAATGAGCAGTTCTTC. The J gene is TRBJ2-1, the V gene TRBV7-3, with 14 bases lining up with TRBD2. J gave up 7 bases and V 5 bases, and 7 bases lay outside the gene matches. The CDR3 loop spans 16 amino acids. Germline V gene data show CDR1 as SGHTA and CDR2 as FQGTGA.

The chain employs TRBV30 and TRBJ2-2, with TRBD2 matching over 9 bases. From germline, CDR1 is GTSNPN and CDR2 SVGIG (reference sequence). The junction had 5 bases not matched to a gene; V was cut back by 4 bases and J by 8 bases. There are 13 residues in the CDR3. CDR3 loop: CAWILAGVGELFF. The CDR3 DNA reads TGTGCCTGGATCTTAGCGGGAGTGGGGGAGCTGTTTTTT.

The rearrangement uses TRBV20-1 and TRBJ2-1; D remains ambiguous. Trimming cost V 5 bases and J 9 bases, with 8 bases left between them. The CDR3 sequence is 10 residues long. CDR1 is DFQATT, CDR2 SNEGSKA, per germline (reference sequence). CDR3 in DNA: TGCAGTGCTTCCTCGCGTGAGCAGTTCTTC. Translated: CSASSREQFF.

The chain carries TRBV28 and TRBJ1-5; TRBD1 is a possible D gene (6 bases). V was cut by 7 bases and J by 4 bases, with 14 bases left in between. Germline assignment: CDR1 MDHEN and CDR2 SYDVKM. The CDR3 extends over 14 amino acids. The CDR3 DNA follows: TGTGCCAGCAAATTAGGACAGCGGAATCAGCCCCAGCATTTT. Residues: CASKLGQRNQPQHF.

V gene TRBV5-4 combines with J gene TRBJ1-3; perhaps TRBD1 as D (5 bases). Per germline, CDR1 SGHNT and CDR2 YYREEE (reference sequence). CDR3 length: 14 residues. V was shortened by 2 bases and J by 2 bases, with 8 bases between the two germline ends. This CDR3 reads CASSLGVPGNTIYF. In DNA form, the CDR3 reads TGTGCCAGCAGCTTAGGGGTCCCTGGAAACACCATATATTTT.

The chain employs TRBV6-6 and TRBJ2-1, with TRBD2 matching 12 bases. Per the germline V gene, CDR1 is MNHNY and CDR2 is SVGAGI (reference sequence). The V gene end was trimmed by 6 bases and the J gene end by 7 bases; junction bases not matched to a gene: 7. The length of the CDR3 is 15 residues. DNA of the CDR3: TGTGCCAGCAGAACGACTAGCGGGAGAGGTAATGAGCAGTTCTTC. Amino acids: CASRTTSGRGNEQFF.

The rearrangement joins TRBV20-1 to TRBJ2-1, with a possible D match to TRBD2 (5 bases). From germline, CDR1 is DFQATT and CDR2 SNEGSKA (reference sequence). The germline V and J ends were trimmed by 4 bases and 9 bases, with 10 bases remaining between them. The CDR3 runs to 11 residues. The CDR3 DNA reads TGCAGTGCTAACGGGGTGAGTGAGCAGTTCTTC. Amino acid sequence: CSANGVSEQFF.

The chain combines TRBV15 with TRBJ1-6; 10 bases are a match to TRBD1. CDR3 size: 15 residues. V lost 7 bases to trimming and J lost 6 bases; unmatched junction nucleotides: 6. Germline loops: CDR1 LNHNV, CDR2 YYDKDF (reference sequence). CDR3 sequence reads: CATKADRGPNSPLHF. The CDR3, as DNA: TGTGCCACCAAGGCAGACAGGGGGCCTAATTCACCCCTCCACTTT.

Here the CDR3 reads CASSSRGAGDYGYTF. CDR3 coding DNA: TGTGCCAGCAGTTCAAGGGGCGCGGGGGACTATGGCTACACCTTC. The genes are TRBV27 and TRBJ1-2; D may be TRBD1 (5 bases). The CDR3 contains 15 residues. Per germline, CDR1 MNHEY and CDR2 SMNVEV (reference sequence). V lost 4 bases, J lost 3 bases, and 15 bases lay in between.

V usage is TRBV9 and J usage is TRBJ2-1; D gene unclear. Germline CDR1 is SGDLS and CDR2 is YYNGEE. The length of the CDR3 is 15 residues. Deletions cut 1 base from V and 0 bases from J, with 8 bases between. The CDR3 loop is CASSVRASSYNEQFF. The CDR3 coding sequence is TGTGCCAGCAGCGTAAGAGCGAGCTCCTACAATGAGCAGTTCTTC.

The chain uses TRBV7-3 and TRBJ2-1, with unresolved D. The CDR3 loop spans 11 amino acids. Looked up from germline, CDR1 is SGHTA and CDR2 is FQGTGA. Trimming stripped 3 bases from V and 5 bases from J, with 2 bases between. Here the CDR3 reads CASSFDNEQFF. The CDR3 region has the DNA TGTGCCAGCAGCTTCGACAATGAGCAGTTCTTC.

V is TRBV15 and J is TRBJ1-2; 10 bases are shared with TRBD1. The length of the CDR3 is 15 residues. Trimming took 2 bases from V and 5 from J; bases not matched to a gene: 5. Germline CDR1 is LNHNV and CDR2 is YYDKDF (reference sequence). CDR3: CATSRTGTGVYGYTF. The CDR3 region has the DNA TGTGCCACCAGCAGAACCGGGACAGGGGTTTATGGCTACACCTTC.

Only one count was recorded for this clone. The chain recombines TRBV27 with TRBJ2-1; 13 bases agree with TRBD2. The ends lost 6 bases at V and 9 bases at J; junction bases unmatched: 11. CDR3 length: 16 residues. Germline V lookup: CDR1 MNHEY, CDR2 SMNVEV (reference sequence). CDR3 nucleotides: TGTGCCAGCAGACTAGCGGGAGGGCCAAGGGTTTCTGAGCAGTTCTTC. Protein sequence: CASRLAGGPRVSEQFF.

V gene TRBV7-3 combines with J gene TRBJ2-7; maybe TRBD1 (6 bases). Trimming removed 1 base at V and 7 bases at J, with 14 bases between. This CDR3 contains 14 residues. Germline loops: CDR1 SGHTA, CDR2 FQGTGA. The CDR3 spells CASSLNSGVGEQYF. CDR3 bases: TGTGCCAGCAGCTTAAACTCAGGGGTGGGAGAGCAGTACTTC. The whole variable domain, filled in from reference TRBV7-3 and TRBJ2-7, reads GAGVSQTPSNKVTEKGKYVELRCDPISGHTALYWYRQSLGQGPEFLIYFQGTGAADDSGLPNDRFFAVRPEGSVSTLKIQRTERGDSAVYLCASSLNSGVGEQYFGPGTRLTVT.

The chain combines TRBV19 with TRBJ2-6; TRBD1 matches 10 bases. The CDR3 contains 18 residues. J was trimmed by 2 bases and V by 4 bases; bases with no gene match: 8. CDR1 is LNHDA, CDR2 SQIVND, per germline (reference sequence). CDR3 in DNA: TGTGCCAGTAGTAGGACGGGACAGGGGATTCCTGGGGCCAACGTCCTGACTTTC. Amino acids: CASSRTGQGIPGANVLTF.

V is TRBV28 and J is TRBJ1-5; D call uncertain. V lost 6 bases to trimming and J lost 10 bases, with 13 bases between them. This CDR3 has 12 amino acids. Germline-derived CDR1 and CDR2 are MDHEN and SYDVKM. The CDR3 DNA follows: TGTGCCAGCAGCCGTCTCCGGTTACCCCAGCATTTT. This codes for CASSRLRLPQHF.

This rearrangement joins TRBV5-1 to TRBJ1-1, with 7 bases lining up with TRBD1. Unmatched junction bases numbered 4, after V lost 2 bases and J lost 3 bases. CDR3 length: 14 amino acids. Per germline, CDR1 SGHRS and CDR2 YFSETQ. This CDR3 is CASSLQGMHTEAFF. The CDR3 nucleotides are TGCGCCAGCAGCTTACAGGGGATGCACACTGAAGCTTTCTTT.

Regarding this clone: The DNA is left out, because the CDR3 cannot be placed on it with certainty; the CDR3 is given as TCRdb lists it. Other DNA sequences within the sample encode an identical CDR3. The rearrangement links TRBV28 to TRBJ1-4. A total of 14 residues make up the CDR3, ends included. From germline, CDR1 is MDHEN and CDR2 SYDVKM. The CDR3 sequence is CASSFLERNEKLFF.